The rows below give T cell receptor beta chains drawn from one sample of a study of CXCR3-negative and CXCR3-positive naive CD8 T cells. Using the 5' RACE reads, TCRdb records one entry per CDR3 protein without DNA. Here the sample table reports about 150,000 distinct CDR3 sequences. Sequencing was performed on naive CXCR3+ CD8+ T cells from blood. The source of these receptors is a human donor in good health. Some clones in this sample may be carry-over from other donors' samples. Both conserved end residues are part of each CDR3.

len	j_gene	v_gene	CDR3aa
14	TRBJ2-1	TRBV11-2	CASSRAEGRNEQFF
15	TRBJ1-3	TRBV4-1	CASSYGPNSGNTIYF
15	TRBJ2-7	TRBV12-3/TRBV12-4	CASSFPGGGSYEQYF
14	TRBJ2-5	TRBV11-2	CASSSSGAAETQYF
16	TRBJ1-1	TRBV12-3/TRBV12-4	CASSPTPGTMNTEAFF
16	TRBJ2-1	TRBV28	CASSSSVFSHYNEQFF
14	TRBJ1-1	TRBV4-1	CASSQRGADTEAFF
13	TRBJ1-1	TRBV7-8	CASSLGGGAEAFF
15	TRBJ2-3	TRBV29-1	CSVEDDGRGTDTQYF
15	TRBJ2-5	TRBV7-8	CAGSSSGDYKETQYF
15	TRBJ2-2	TRBV7-8	CASSSGAGNTVELFF
15	TRBJ2-5	TRBV28	CASSKQGGATETQYF
19	TRBJ1-6	TRBV7-3	CASSFCSENRSSYNSPLHF
16	TRBJ1-4	TRBV7-8	CASSPTGVGFDEKPFF
14	TRBJ2-1	TRBV6-5	CASAGLSSYNEQFF
12	TRBJ1-2	TRBV29-1	CSAGSESYGYTF
13	TRBJ1-1	TRBV27	CVSSLQGGTEAFF
14	TRBJ2-7	TRBV9	CASSASDGVHEQYF
15	TRBJ2-2	TRBV3-1	CASSFPSRNTGELFF
12	TRBJ2-7	TRBV20-1	CSVGGDDYEQYF
12	TRBJ2-7	TRBV7-9	CASRGGAYEQYF
15	TRBJ2-1	TRBV5-1	CASSVDRGSYNEQFF
12	TRBJ1-2	TRBV27	CASSSPNYGYTF
16	TRBJ2-3	TRBV4-1	CASSQEDSGSTDTQYF
14	TRBJ2-7	TRBV29-1	CSVRGGLAEYEQYF
15	TRBJ2-2	TRBV7-8	CASSKTGSDTGELFF
16	TRBJ1-1	TRBV29-1	CSVVGGGESMNTEAFF
12	TRBJ2-7	TRBV28	CASSHQDSEQYF
16	TRBJ2-3	TRBV5-6	CASSYLAGGSTDTQYF
16	TRBJ2-2	TRBV2	CASSELGTGIPGELFF
17	TRBJ2-5	TRBV28	CASSSLGLAGGWETQYF
16	TRBJ2-5	TRBV21-1	CASSKDPGRDQETQYF
16	TRBJ2-7	TRBV7-8	CASSRDGGQGAYEQYF
13	TRBJ1-2	TRBV4-3	CASSDRGISGYTF
15	TRBJ1-2	TRBV5-1	CASSLYLDSQEGYTF
13	TRBJ2-1	TRBV4-2	CASSQEAFNEQFF
12	TRBJ2-1	TRBV2	CASSLGAYEQFF
16	TRBJ2-3	TRBV4-3	CASSQDPSGSTDTQYF
13	TRBJ1-5	TRBV12-3/TRBV12-4	CASRRDSYQPQHF
17	TRBJ2-5	TRBV3-1	CASSQDPGEGTEETQYF
13	TRBJ2-7	TRBV5-5	CASSLAFSYEQYF
14	TRBJ2-2	TRBV29-1	CSVDPGANTGELFF
18	TRBJ2-1	TRBV7-9	CASTPFTGNPYSYNEQFF
16	TRBJ2-1	TRBV7-6	CASSLTPGHPYNEQFF
15	TRBJ2-7	TRBV21-1	CASSTRPEVGYEQYF
14	TRBJ2-7	TRBV4-3	CASSPGTGSHEQYF
16	TRBJ2-5	TRBV20-1	CSARDFWAGIQETQYF
13	TRBJ2-4	TRBV5-5	CASSTPGENIQYF
13	TRBJ2-7	TRBV29-1	CSVETTGEYEQYF
12	TRBJ2-7	TRBV29-1	CSVGGGVYEQYF
16	TRBJ2-7	TRBV5-1	CASSLEYRAPSYEQYF
15	TRBJ2-1	TRBV3-1	CASSQGWTGSNEQFF
15	TRBJ2-1	TRBV28	CASSFATGSYNEQFF
13	TRBJ1-1	TRBV20-1	CKGQGDMNTEAFF
15	TRBJ2-5	TRBV29-1	CSVGRAFGLQETQYF
13	TRBJ2-7	TRBV28	CASNPGQYYEQYF
15	TRBJ1-5	TRBV28	CASSARVKGNQPQHF
15	TRBJ2-7	TRBV11-2	CASSLVGQGLREQYF
15	TRBJ2-1	TRBV20-1	CSAKISGREYNEQFF
16	TRBJ2-1	TRBV2	CASRGLAGSSYNEQFF